A single sample is the source of the 18 T cell receptor beta chains below, sequenced in a study of shared clonotypes between healthy human individuals. The repertoire was sequenced with immunoSEQ multiplex PCR; TCRdb's copy has only in-frame clones and lacks some. The sample gives roughly 680,000 clones, about two thirds of which show up once; more than 1.5% is in the top ten. Sequenced: memory CD4+ T cells sorted from blood. Subset in this sample: CD45RA-negative fraction. These receptor sequences come from a woman in her twenties or thirties in good health.

This chain connects TRBV10-1 to TRBJ2-7, with D unclear. This CDR3 contains 13 residues. Germline loops: CDR1 WNHNN, CDR2 SYGVQD (reference sequence). The V end lost 1 base, the J end lost 3 bases, and 7 bases lay between the germline ends. Written as DNA, the CDR3 is TGCGCCAGCAGTGAGTTTGGGGTCTACGAGCAGTACTTC. This sequence encodes CASSEFGVYEQYF.

As concerns this clone: This sample also contains other DNA sequences that code for the same CDR3. The chain is built from TRBV9 and TRBJ1-1; 10 positions match TRBD1. Germline loops: CDR1 SGDLS, CDR2 YYNGEE. V was pared by 3 bases and J by 3 bases, with 5 bases of the junction left unmatched. CDR3 length equals 15 residues. In DNA form, the CDR3 reads TGTGCCAGCAGCGGAAGACAGGGGGCCGACACTGAAGCTTTCTTT. Amino acids: CASSGRQGADTEAFF.

The table lists this clone with a few counts. The gene calls are TRBV2 and TRBJ1-6; 7 bases agree with TRBD1. The CDR3 is 12 amino acids. V lost 9 bases to trimming and J lost 12 bases; unmatched junction nucleotides: 8. The V gene's germline CDR1 is SNHLY and CDR2 FYNNEI. DNA for the CDR3: TGTGCCAGTACACAGGGGTATGAACCCCTCCACTTT. Amino acids: CASTQGYEPLHF.

The gene calls are TRBV14 and TRBJ2-5, with 7 bases fitting TRBD1. TRBJ2-7 explains the end of the DNA better; the J call may be wrong. Germline V gene lookup returns CDR1 SGHDN and CDR2 FVKESK. The CDR3 spans 15 residues. The CDR3 bases are TGTGCCAGCAGCCACGTCGAGACAGGGTCCTACGAGCAGTACTTC. Its translation is CASSHVETGSYEQYF.

J is TRBJ1-1 and V is TRBV9; D call uncertain. Per germline, CDR1 SGDLS and CDR2 YYNGEE. V was cut by 3 bases and J by 5 bases, with 11 bases left in between. The CDR3 extends over 13 amino acids. The CDR3 DNA follows: TGTGCCAGCAGCGGGGCATCGGGGACTGAAGCTTTCTTT. Protein sequence: CASSGASGTEAFF.

J is TRBJ2-5 and V is TRBV6-5; TRBD1 aligns across 8 bases. The end of the DNA fits TRBJ2-7 better, so the J call may be wrong. The length of the CDR3 is 14 residues. CDR1 MNHEY and CDR2 SVGAGI come from the germline V gene. CDR3 sequence reads: CASSYRTGSYEQYF. For the CDR3, the DNA is TGTGCCAGCAGTTACAGGACAGGGTCCTACGAGCAGTACTTC.

This clone turned up a few times. The chain couples TRBV7-9 to TRBJ2-2; 15 nucleotides line up with TRBD2. V lost 4 bases to trimming and J lost 6 bases; unmatched junction nucleotides: 3. Germline V lookup: CDR1 SEHNR, CDR2 FQNEAQ (reference sequence). The length of the CDR3 is 16 residues. The CDR3 sequence: CASSYRTSGRAGELFF. The CDR3 DNA reads TGTGCCAGCAGCTACCGGACTAGCGGGAGGGCCGGGGAGCTGTTTTTT.

The chain has TRBV30 and TRBJ1-2; D perhaps matches TRBD1 (6 bases). V lost 5 bases to trimming and J lost 6 bases, with 16 bases between them. The CDR3 sequence is 13 residues long. Germline assignment: CDR1 GTSNPN and CDR2 SVGIG (reference sequence). The CDR3 loop is CAWYGQGPHGYTF. DNA for the CDR3: TGTGCCTGGTACGGCCAGGGGCCGCATGGCTACACCTTC.

The V gene is TRBV7-3, the J gene TRBJ2-7; TRBD1 matches 9 bases. Per germline, CDR1 SGHTA and CDR2 FQGTGA. Trimming took 2 bases from V and 6 from J; bases not matched to a gene: 14. The CDR3 is 17 amino acids. The CDR3: CASSLVVGVQGAREQYF. The CDR3 DNA follows: TGTGCCAGCAGCTTAGTAGTCGGTGTACAGGGGGCTCGCGAGCAGTACTTC. Full variable domain (outside the CDR3, taken from reference TRBV7-3 and TRBJ2-7): GAGVSQTPSNKVTEKGKYVELRCDPISGHTALYWYRQSLGQGPEFLIYFQGTGAADDSGLPNDRFFAVRPEGSVSTLKIQRTERGDSAVYLCASSLVVGVQGAREQYFGPGTRLTVT.

This clone was observed a few times. The rearrangement joins TRBV15 to TRBJ2-3; the D call may be TRBD1 or TRBD2 (5 bases each). Germline CDR1 is LNHNV and CDR2 is YYDKDF (reference sequence). This CDR3 is 14 amino acids long. V gave up 0 bases and J gave up 4 bases, with 8 bases separating them. CDR3 DNA: TGTGCCACCAGCAGAGACAGGGAGCCAGATACGCAGTATTTT. Its translation: CATSRDREPDTQYF.

This chain joins TRBV6-5 and TRBJ2-3; D is undetermined. Germline V gene sequence: CDR1 MNHEY, CDR2 SVGAGI. The V gene lost 5 bases and the J gene lost 0 bases, with 12 bases spanning the gap. The CDR3 spans 15 residues. The CDR3 nucleotides read TGTGCCAGCAGTAGGACCGTTAGGAGCACAGATACGCAGTATTTT. As protein: CASSRTVRSTDTQYF.

This sequence joins TRBV18 and TRBJ1-3; no clear D gene. CDR3 size: 14 residues. V gave up 3 bases and J gave up 3 bases, with 9 bases separating them. The germline gives CDR1 KGHSH, CDR2 LQKENI. This CDR3 is CASSPRTDGNTIYF. CDR3 nucleotides: TGTGCCAGCTCACCGAGGACCGATGGAAACACCATATATTTT.

The V and J genes are TRBV27 and TRBJ2-1; weak D call: TRBD1 (5 bases). V was trimmed by 4 bases and J by 5 bases, leaving 12 bases between them. This CDR3 region has 14 residues. CDR1 and CDR2 (germline): MNHEY, SMNVEV (reference sequence). This CDR3 reads CASSSFQGNNEQFF. The DNA of the CDR3 is TGTGCCAGCAGTTCGTTTCAGGGCAACAATGAGCAGTTCTTC.

The V and J genes are TRBV10-3 and TRBJ2-7; 7 nucleotides agree with TRBD1. Per germline, CDR1 ENHRY and CDR2 SYGVKD. V lost 2 bases and J lost 3; bases outside the gene matches: 7. CDR3 size: 15 residues. The CDR3 sequence: CAISEPGQAIYEQYF. The DNA of the CDR3 is TGTGCCATCAGTGAGCCAGGACAGGCTATCTACGAGCAGTACTTC.

The chain employs TRBV5-4 and TRBJ1-2, with D unresolved. The CDR3 loop spans 14 amino acids. V shed 4 bases and J shed 5 bases, with 15 bases lying between them. The germline gives CDR1 SGHNT, CDR2 YYREEE (reference sequence). CDR3 bases: TGTGCCAGCAGCCCGGAACTGGGGATGTATGGCTACACCTTC. The encoded protein is CASSPELGMYGYTF. The whole variable domain, remainder taken from reference TRBV5-4 and TRBJ1-2, is ETGVTQSPTHLIKTRGQQVTLRCSSQSGHNTVSWYQQALGQGPQFIFQYYREEENGRGNFPPRFSGLQFPNYSSELNVNALELDDSALYLCASSPELGMYGYTFGSGTRLTVV.

This rearrangement joins TRBV28 to TRBJ2-5; 9 bases are shared with TRBD1. The ends lost 4 bases at V and 3 bases at J; junction bases unmatched: 6. Germline loops: CDR1 MDHEN, CDR2 SYDVKM. This CDR3 has 15 amino acids. The CDR3 DNA reads TGTGCCAGCAGTTCGGACAGGGGTAGGAAAGAGACCCAGTACTTC. Its protein product is CASSSDRGRKETQYF.

This CDR3 is CASARDLVSTDTQYF. CDR3 coding DNA: TGTGCCAGTGCCCGGGACTTGGTTAGCACAGATACGCAGTATTTT. The rearrangement uses TRBV6-6 and TRBJ2-3; tentative D call: TRBD2 (6 bases). V lost 9 bases and J 0 bases, leaving 16 bases between the germline ends. This CDR3 has 15 residues. Germline CDR1 MNHNY, CDR2 SVGAGI (reference sequence).

This clone has only a few counts. Other DNA sequences in this specimen translate into the identical CDR3. The chain couples TRBV2 to TRBJ2-5; D remains unclear. CDR3 length: 11 residues. Germline assignment: CDR1 SNHLY and CDR2 FYNNEI. V was shortened by 4 bases and J by 3 bases, with 3 bases between the two germline ends. Here the CDR3 reads CASSGKETQYF. The CDR3 nucleotides read TGTGCCAGCAGTGGGAAAGAGACCCAGTACTTC.